This T cell receptor (beta chain) was sequenced in a study of T cell changes during pregnancy in multiple sclerosis. CDR3 length equals 11 residues. Germline CDR1 is SGHDT and CDR2 is YYEEEE. The trim removed 6 bases at V and 6 bases at J, leaving 2 bases unmatched. This clone was counted once. The repertoire was sequenced with immunoSEQ multiplex PCR; TCRdb's copy has only in-frame clones and lacks some. The table records approximately 65,000 clones, 85% to 95% of them present only once. The receptor was derived from a female donor in good health, enrolled as a control in a pregnancy study. This chain joins TRBV5-6 and TRBJ1-2, with TRBD1 matching over 7 bases. Sequences were derived from CD8+ T cells from peripheral blood mononuclear cells, sampled in the third trimester of pregnancy. Here the CDR3 DNA reads TGTGCCAGCACGCAGGGGGATGGCTACACCTTC. Translation gives CASTQGDGYTF.